This TCR beta chain was documented in a study of long-term antiretroviral therapy in people with HIV. Study outcomes and limitations: Clones that expanded before ART (that is, prior to treatment) dominated the repertoire at all time points.

Runs used v3.0 of the immunoSEQ assay and were done at survey level. Sequencing of each sample targeted about 40,000-50,000 T-cell genomes. Some clones are missing from TCRdb's copy, which holds only in-frame ones; the method was immunoSEQ multiplex PCR. The sample holds 16,000 or so clones, about 85% seen once. No fewer than two post-ART and no fewer than one pre-ART PBMC samples existed for each donor. Every specimen held between 1-10 million cryopreserved PBMC. These were thawed and washed before DNA extraction. As to this clone: Its antigen is unidentified.

Germline CDR1 is SGDLS and CDR2 is YYNGEE. The V and J ends lost 3 bases and 6 bases respectively, with 16 bases between them. This CDR3 contains 15 residues. Sequencing used unsorted PBMCs, obtained 0.5 years after starting antiretroviral therapy. This receptor was taken from a woman aged 40 to 55 with HIV. V and J are TRBV9 and TRBJ2-1; D perhaps matches TRBD2 (6 bases). CDR3 region: CASSGGLPTPNEQFF. CDR3 in DNA: TGTGCCAGCAGCGGGGGACTCCCAACTCCCAATGAGCAGTTCTTC.